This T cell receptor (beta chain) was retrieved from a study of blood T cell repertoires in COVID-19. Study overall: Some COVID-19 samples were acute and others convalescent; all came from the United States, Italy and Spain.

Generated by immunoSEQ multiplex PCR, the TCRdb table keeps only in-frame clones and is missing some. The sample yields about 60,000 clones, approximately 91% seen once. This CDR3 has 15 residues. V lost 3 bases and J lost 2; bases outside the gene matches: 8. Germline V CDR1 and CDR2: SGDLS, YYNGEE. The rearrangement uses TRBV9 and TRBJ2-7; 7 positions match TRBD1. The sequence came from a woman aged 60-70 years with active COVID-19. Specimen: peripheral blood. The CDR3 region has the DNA TGTGCCAGCAGCGAGGGACAGCTATCTGCCTACGAGCAGTACTTC. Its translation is CASSEGQLSAYEQYF.